This T cell receptor beta chain was identified during a study of cytomegalovirus exposure and HLA in healthy donors. Across the study: Of all 400 or so donors who were genotyped, about 84% belonged to the Caucasian-associated ancestry cluster. Overall study results and limits: A later analysis reportedly found fewer N-insertions in an Asian-associated ancestry cluster than the approximately 700-donor mean. Investigators reported over 150 TCR beta chains as tied to cytomegalovirus.

Both 60 Vbeta primers and 13 Jbeta primers went into the PCR. TCRdb keeps only in-frame clones here, not all; method: immunoSEQ multiplex PCR. This sample's clone table lists 35,000 or so clones. The CDR3 has 15 residues. In germline, CDR1 is SGHRS, CDR2 YFSETQ. Trimming took 2 bases from V and 5 from J, leaving 17 bases between them. About this clone: Its target is not known.

The V and J genes are TRBV5-1 and TRBJ2-7, with D perhaps matching TRBD1 (6 bases). This receptor was identified in a man aged 40-49 years in good health and CMV-seropositive. The specimen sequenced was PBMCs. The CDR3 DNA is TGCGCCAGCAGCTTCCCGGGACAAGCCCTTCACGAGCAGTACTTC. This gives the protein CASSFPGQALHEQYF.